The clone carrying this T cell receptor (beta chain) is a singleton in its sample. This sample is part of a study of blood T cell repertoires in COVID-19. Study at large: Some COVID-19 samples were acute and others convalescent; all came from the United States, Italy and Spain. Sample material is recorded as cDNA or gDNA derived from T cells, B-cell-depleted T cells, or PBMCs.

Germline values: CDR1 KGHSH, CDR2 LQKENI. V lost 4 bases and J lost 7; bases outside the gene matches: 11. The CDR3 spans 15 residues. The authors' processing: Cell counts per sample came from amplifying reference gene primers. Profiling relied on immunoSEQ multiplex PCR, and the TCRdb table lists in-frame clones only, not all of them. Clone size and the V and J calls come from that table; the DNA yielded D and trimming. The table shows around 300,000 clones, with around 85% occurring only once. Material for sequencing was peripheral blood. The receptor comes from a young woman who had recovered from COVID-19. This sequence joins TRBV18 and TRBJ1-2; 8 positions match TRBD1. CDR3 sequence: CASSLNTGQGGGYTF. The CDR3 DNA reads TGTGCCAGCTCACTTAACACCGGACAGGGTGGTGGCTACACCTTC.